This entry concerns a single TCR beta chain. This specimen belongs to a study of response to subunit inactivated influenza vaccine. The CDR3 has 16 amino acids. Germline V lookup: CDR1 MNHEY, CDR2 SVGAGI. V lost 3 bases and J lost 3, with 16 bases in between. TCRdb redid the calling of the RT-PCR reads with MiXCR, one entry per CDR3 protein. This table has about 540,000 distinct CDR3 sequences, roughly 25% appearing once. These sequences were also reported in another study, on T cells expressing NK-cell markers. That work contributes: UMIs were included in TCR beta cDNA generated by 5'RACE template switching. According to the study, TCR beta repertoires originated from sorted CD3+CD56+NKG2C+, CD3+CD56+NKG2C- and CD3+CD56-NKG2C+ T cells. Seven HCMV-seropositive donors and one seronegative donor made up the eight sequenced donors. Of the CD8+ T cells in roughly 6 donors, 1.0-7.0% belonged to dominant NKG2C+ clonotypes. These clonotypes, the leaders elsewhere, also led the CD3+CD56-NKG2C+ fraction in several donors.

This receptor was identified in a man aged 45-60 years who received an inactivated influenza vaccine. Sequencing used CD4+ T cells sorted from PBMCs, obtained less than 13 days after vaccination. The chain has TRBV6-5 and TRBJ2-3; perhaps TRBD1 as D (6 bases). The CDR3 nucleotides are TGTGCCAGCAGTTATATTGGCAGGGGAAGGACAGATACGCAGTATTTT. Its translation: CASSYIGRGRTDTQYF.